The 30 T cell receptor beta chains below were found in one sample sequenced in a study of blood T cells in healthy people across ages (dated by TCRdb to between 2015 and 2017). Receptors were amplified or captured by 5' RACE. TCRdb records Illumina HiSeq 2500 as the sequencer. A second PCR of about 7 to 12 cycles was run with a J-beta primer mix and a sample-barcoded 5' primer. TCRdb trimmed the raw reads at Q25, called clones with MiXCR and kept productive beta chains. Identical CDR3 proteins give one entry, which carries the most common genes and DNA. This sample comprises roughly 1,500,000 distinct CDR3 sequences, about 32% of them detected only once. Clones ranked in the top ten supply about 11% of the sample. Sequencing was carried out using blood. These receptors came from a woman aged 25 to 39 in good health.

On this clonotype: Germline and junction disagree at one end, which may indicate a read error. The V gene is TRBV6-1, the J gene TRBJ1-1; no firm D call. CDR3 size: 15 residues. Germline loops: CDR1 MNHNS, CDR2 SASEGT. The CDR3 here is CTSTTTKRVNTEAFF. CDR3 bases: TGTACCAGCACCACAACTAAAAGGGTGAACACTGAAGCTTTCTTT.

The rearrangement uses TRBV28 and TRBJ2-7; tentatively, D is TRBD1 (5 bases). The V gene's germline CDR1 is MDHEN and CDR2 SYDVKM. Trimming stripped 4 bases from V and 1 base from J, with 17 bases between. CDR3 length: 16 amino acids. The CDR3, as DNA: TGTGCCAGCAGTTCAGGGTACAACCGCCTTTCCTACGAGCAGTACTTC. Residues: CASSSGYNRLSYEQYF.

This clonotype was found a few times. The chain recombines TRBV6-1 with TRBJ1-2, with 9 bases that match TRBD1. The trim removed 6 bases at V and 8 bases at J, leaving 10 bases unmatched. Per germline, CDR1 MNHNS and CDR2 SASEGT. The CDR3 totals 14 residues. The CDR3 DNA is TGTGCCAGCAGCGGGGACAGGGTATCGCCGGGCTACACCTTC. Protein product: CASSGDRVSPGYTF.

This clonotype occurred once. Relative to the germline gene, one junction end is altered; a read error may explain this. The chain joins TRBV27 to TRBJ1-5; TRBD1 aligns across 8 bases. From germline, CDR1 is MNHEY and CDR2 SMNVEV (reference sequence). The CDR3 covers 14 residues. The CDR3 here is CACSIRQGAQPQHF. The CDR3 region has the DNA TGTGCCTGCAGTATCCGCCAGGGGGCTCAGCCCCAGCATTTT.

The sample holds a few counts of this clonotype. An end of the junction does not agree with germline; a read error may underlie this. V and J are TRBV18 and TRBJ2-7; 10 bases are shared with TRBD1. The CDR3 has 15 residues. Per germline, CDR1 KGHSH and CDR2 LQKENI. This CDR3 reads CVSSPRGTGDREQYF. CDR3 in DNA: TGTGTCAGCTCACCCCGGGGGACAGGGGATCGCGAGCAGTACTTC.

The chain uses TRBV12-3 or TRBV12-4 and TRBJ1-1; weak D call: TRBD1 (5 bases). Trimming removed 6 bases from V and 7 bases from J, with 18 bases in between. The length of the CDR3 is 14 residues. The CDR3 reads CASSGALTGNEAFF. CDR3 DNA: TGTGCCAGCAGCGGGGCGTTAACCGGCAATGAAGCTTTCTTT.

The chain combines TRBV28 with TRBJ2-5, with TRBD2 as a possible D gene (5 bases). The assigned J gene may be wrong: the sequence end matches TRBJ2-7 better. CDR3 length: 13 amino acids. CDR1 MDHEN and CDR2 SYDVKM come from the germline V gene. CDR3 loop: CASHSAFVSEQYF. CDR3 coding DNA: TGTGCCAGTCATAGCGCCTTTGTCTCCGAGCAGTACTTC.

Many counts were recorded for this clonotype. At one boundary the junction diverges from the germline segment, which might be a read error. The rearrangement links TRBV7-9 to TRBJ2-1, with 7 bases fitting TRBD2. Germline V gene data show CDR1 as SEHNR and CDR2 as FQNEAQ (reference sequence). The CDR3 runs 13 residues. CDR3 DNA sequence: TGCGCCAGCAGCCCACTAGCGTACAATGAGCAGTTCTTC. Translated, it gives CASSPLAYNEQFF.

This clonotype was seen more than once but under ten times. The chain couples TRBV20-1 to TRBJ2-1; TRBD1 might be the D (5 bases). V lost 6 bases, J lost 7 bases, and 19 bases lay in between. The length of the CDR3 is 14 residues. Germline CDR1 DFQATT, CDR2 SNEGSKA (reference sequence). CDR3 in DNA: TGCAGTGCCTCCGACAGTCTAGGTCGGAATGAGCAGTTCTTC. It specifies CSASDSLGRNEQFF.

The chain is built from TRBV2 and TRBJ2-5, with D perhaps TRBD2 (5 bases). Germline CDR1 and CDR2: SNHLY and FYNNEI. The V and J ends lost 1 base and 0 bases respectively, with 9 bases between them. The CDR3 is 15 residues long. The CDR3: CASSEGGLDQETQYF. The CDR3 bases are TGTGCCAGCAGTGAAGGCGGGCTAGACCAAGAGACCCAGTACTTC.

Turning to this clonotype: One end of the junction varies from germline; a read error may be responsible. This chain joins TRBV12-3 or TRBV12-4 and TRBJ2-3, with 10 bases matching TRBD1. The length of the CDR3 is 15 residues. The chain's CDR3 is CASSFRDRGSDAQYF. In DNA form, the CDR3 reads TGTGCCAGCAGCTTCCGGGACAGGGGATCAGATGCGCAGTATTTT.

A remark on this clonotype: This CDR3 is missing its conserved last phenylalanine or tryptophan, likely due to a read error. The chain couples TRBV30 to TRBJ2-1; TRBD2 aligns across 9 bases. The CDR3 contains 15 residues. V shed 4 bases and J 2 bases; nucleotides not matched to a gene: 6. CDR1 and CDR2 (germline): GTSNPN, SVGIG (reference sequence). The CDR3 reads CAWKKREEPYNEQFC. The CDR3 region has the DNA TGTGCCTGGAAAAAGCGGGAGGAACCCTACAATGAGCAGTTCTGC.

The J gene is TRBJ2-3, the V gene TRBV7-3; 10 bases are a match to TRBD2. The CDR3 has 15 amino acids. Per the germline V gene, CDR1 is SGHTA and CDR2 is FQGTGA. Trimming removed 2 bases from V and 4 bases from J; junction bases left unmatched: 3. The CDR3 DNA reads as TGTGCCAGCAGCTTACTAGCGGGAGAGTCAGATACGCAGTATTTT. Encoded protein: CASSLLAGESDTQYF.

The chain uses TRBV12-3 or TRBV12-4 and TRBJ2-4; no firm D call. The CDR3 length is 14 residues. V was cut by 2 bases and J by 8 bases, with 13 bases left in between. This CDR3 is CASSLKGWRDIQYF. DNA of the CDR3: TGTGCCAGCAGTTTAAAGGGTTGGCGAGACATTCAGTACTTC.

The gene calls are TRBV6-2 or TRBV6-3 and TRBJ2-2; D is unresolved. This CDR3 is 15 amino acids long. Germline values: CDR1 MNHEY, CDR2 SVGEGT. The V gene lost 6 bases and the J gene lost 5 bases, with 16 bases spanning the gap. The CDR3 region is CASSPVSMVTGELFF. The CDR3 DNA reads as TGTGCCAGCAGCCCGGTCTCAATGGTGACCGGGGAGCTGTTTTTT.

This clonotype has more than one count but fewer than ten. The chain employs TRBV20-1 and TRBJ2-7, with 8 bases identical to TRBD1. Judging by the DNA end, TRBJ2-5 fits better; the J call may be wrong. The CDR3 totals 12 residues. Germline loops: CDR1 DFQATT, CDR2 SNEGSKA (reference sequence). The CDR3 sequence: CSWKDRVETQYF. The DNA for the CDR3 is TGCAGTTGGAAGGACAGGGTGGAGACCCAGTACTTC.

The rearrangement links TRBV20-1 to TRBJ2-7, with D possibly TRBD2 on 5 matching bases. V lost 5 bases and J 4 bases, leaving 18 bases between the germline ends. CDR3 length: 14 amino acids. Germline loops: CDR1 DFQATT, CDR2 SNEGSKA (reference sequence). The CDR3 bases are TGCAGTGCTCTCCGTGGTCTAGCCCTTTACGAGCAGTACTTC. It encodes CSALRGLALYEQYF.

The rearrangement links TRBV7-8 to TRBJ2-1; the D gene is possibly TRBD1 (6 bases). The CDR3 totals 16 residues. Germline-derived CDR1 and CDR2 are SGHVS and FQNEAQ. V lost 2 bases, J lost 3 bases, and 14 bases lay in between. CDR3 coding DNA: TGTGCCAGCAGCTTACAGTCGGCAGGGGTCTACAATGAGCAGTTCTTC. It yields the protein CASSLQSAGVYNEQFF.

This clonotype was detected ten times or more. The chain carries TRBV3-1 and TRBJ2-7; no reliable D call. The germline CDR1 and CDR2 sequences are LGHDT and YNNKEL (reference sequence). The CDR3 consists of 13 residues. Trimming left V 2 bases short and J 4 bases short, with 9 bases between. The CDR3, as DNA: TGTGCCAGCAGCCAAACCGACCAATACGAGCAGTACTTC. It specifies CASSQTDQYEQYF.

Details on this clonotype: The junction does not match germline at one end; this may be a read error. The chain has TRBV27 and TRBJ2-1, with D perhaps matching TRBD1 (5 bases). The germline gives CDR1 MNHEY, CDR2 SMNVEV (reference sequence). CDR3 length: 16 amino acids. In nucleotides, the CDR3 is TGTGCCGGCAGTTTATGGGGCCGAAGCTCCTACAATGAGCAGTTCTTC. As protein: CAGSLWGRSSYNEQFF.

The gene calls are TRBV19 and TRBJ2-7, with no clear D. Trimming stripped 3 bases from V and 0 bases from J, with 9 bases between. The germline V gene has CDR1 LNHDA and CDR2 SQIVND (reference sequence). This CDR3 has 14 amino acids. As DNA, the CDR3 is TGTGCCAGTAGTATGGTCGAGAGCTCCTACGAGCAGTACTTC. Its translation: CASSMVESSYEQYF.

This clonotype showed up many times. This chain uses TRBV4-1 with TRBJ1-5; the match to TRBD1 covers 8 bases. The CDR3 covers 15 residues. Germline CDR1 reads MGHRA; CDR2 reads YSYEKL. V shed 3 bases, J shed 7 bases, and the junction held 8 bases outside the gene matches. The CDR3: CASSQWEQGVQPQHF. CDR3 in DNA: TGCGCCAGCAGCCAGTGGGAACAGGGGGTACAGCCCCAGCATTTT.

This clonotype was seen more than once but under ten times. The rearrangement joins TRBV6-1 to TRBJ1-2, with 9 nucleotides matching TRBD1. V lost 2 bases to trimming and J lost 4 bases; unmatched junction nucleotides: 8. This CDR3 has 16 residues. Looked up from germline, CDR1 is MNHNS and CDR2 is SASEGT. CDR3 sequence: CASSERGTGKSYGYTF. As DNA, the CDR3 is TGTGCCAGCAGTGAAAGGGGGACAGGGAAGTCCTATGGCTACACCTTC.

This clonotype was counted at least ten times. The V and J genes are TRBV6-6 and TRBJ2-1; the match to TRBD2 covers 9 bases. CDR3 length equals 13 residues. The germline CDR1 and CDR2 sequences are MNHNY and SVGAGI (reference sequence). V gave up 4 bases and J gave up 9 bases; unmatched junction bases: 4. The CDR3 protein is CASSSGTSREQFF. DNA for the CDR3: TGTGCCAGCAGTTCCGGGACTAGCCGTGAGCAGTTCTTC.

In regard to this clonotype: One junction end does not reproduce the germline sequence, and a read error may be involved. This chain connects TRBV5-1 to TRBJ1-1; a weak D match, TRBD1 (6 bases). The CDR3 length is 14 residues. Germline CDR1 is SGHRS and CDR2 is YFSETQ. CDR3 protein: CAGSLVQGNTEAFF. The DNA of the CDR3 is TGCGCCGGCAGCTTGGTACAGGGGAACACTGAAGCTTTCTTT.

About this clonotype: A much larger clonotype is one base distant, so this may be a read error. V gene TRBV12-3 or TRBV12-4 combines with J gene TRBJ2-3; D call uncertain. Trimming removed 5 bases at V and 7 bases at J, with 16 bases between. The CDR3 has 14 residues. The CDR3 DNA is TGTGCCAGCAGTGGCCTCCCAGATAAGAATACGCAGTATTTT. Amino acids: CASSGLPDKNTQYF.

This clonotype was detected a few times. This chain connects TRBV3-1 to TRBJ1-1; unclear D gene. The germline V gene encodes CDR1 LGHDT and CDR2 YNNKEL (reference sequence). V gave up 0 bases and J gave up 3 bases, with 11 bases separating them. This CDR3 has 15 amino acids. CDR3 bases: TGTGCCAGCAGCCAAGATATGGGTACGGACACTGAAGCTTTCTTT. This translates into CASSQDMGTDTEAFF. The variable domain in full, completed from reference TRBV3-1 and TRBJ1-1, reads DTAVSQTPKYLVTQMGNDKSIKCEQNLGHDTMYWYKQDSKKFLKIMFSYNNKELIINETVPNRFSPKSPDKAHLNLHINSLELGDSAVYFCASSQDMGTDTEAFFGQGTRLTVV.

This chain links TRBV7-8 with TRBJ2-5, with D possibly called TRBD1 or TRBD2 (5 bases each). The length of the CDR3 is 14 residues. Germline V gene data show CDR1 as SGHVS and CDR2 as FQNEAQ. Trimming took off 3 bases at V and 6 bases at J, with 14 bases between the two ends. The CDR3 region is CASSFDGGAQTQYF. The CDR3 nucleotides are TGTGCCAGCAGCTTCGATGGGGGAGCGCAGACCCAGTACTTC.

About this clonotype itself: The germline gene is not matched at one end of the junction; a read error may be the cause. The rearrangement links TRBV5-1 to TRBJ2-6; D may be TRBD1 (6 bases). Germline CDR1 SGHRS, CDR2 YFSETQ. This CDR3 is 16 amino acids long. CDR3 bases: TGCGCCAACAGCTCCGGACAGAGCTCTGGGGCCAACGCCCTGACTTTC. It encodes CANSSGQSSGANALTF.

This chain links TRBV5-1 with TRBJ2-7; TRBD1 agrees at 7 bases. The length of the CDR3 is 14 residues. After removal of 0 bases from V and 6 bases from J, the junction contained 6 bases not matched to a gene. The germline gives CDR1 SGHRS, CDR2 YFSETQ. CDR3 coding DNA: TGCGCCAGCAGCTTGGTGGGACAGTGGGGCGAGCAGTACTTC. Amino acid sequence: CASSLVGQWGEQYF.